The next 3 T cell receptor beta chains were all read from a single sample in a study of shared clonotypes between healthy human individuals. Produced via immunoSEQ multiplex PCR; TCRdb's table is partial and in-frame only. The table includes roughly 2.2 million clones, approximately 95% detected once. The sequenced sample consisted of naive CD4+ T cells from PBMCs. Subset defined: CD45RA+ positively selected. The source is a man aged 18 to 30 in good health. Some clones in this sample may be carry-over from other donors' samples.

This chain uses TRBV7-9 with TRBJ1-3; D remains unclear. The CDR3 covers 15 residues. V dropped 4 bases and J dropped 4 bases, with 14 bases sitting between them. Germline assignment: CDR1 SEHNR and CDR2 FQNEAQ (reference sequence). CDR3 amino acids: CASSSGQAAGNTIYF. The CDR3 DNA reads as TGTGCCAGCAGCTCCGGCCAGGCAGCAGGAAACACCATATATTTT. Complete variable domain (other parts from reference TRBV7-9 and TRBJ1-3): DTGVSQNPRHKITKRGQNVTFRCDPISEHNRLYWYRQTLGQGPEFLTYFQNEAQLEKSRLLSDRFSAERPKGSFSTLEIQRTEQGDSAMYLCASSSGQAAGNTIYFGEGSWLTVV.

The CDR3 here is CASSPRGAGTTPHTNYGYTF. The CDR3 bases are TGTGCCAGCTCACCAAGGGGCGCAGGGACAACTCCTCATACCAACTATGGCTACACCTTC. The V call is TRBV18, the J call TRBJ1-2, with D tentatively TRBD1 (6 bases). CDR3 length equals 20 residues. The V gene's germline CDR1 is KGHSH and CDR2 LQKENI. V dropped 2 bases and J dropped 2 bases, with 27 bases sitting between them.

This clone is a singleton in its sample. Other nucleotide sequences in the sample specify the same CDR3. The J gene is TRBJ1-3, the V gene TRBV7-3; TRBD1 matches at 9 bases. Unmatched junction bases numbered 5, after V lost 5 bases and J lost 9 bases. This CDR3 has 13 residues. CDR1 and CDR2 (germline): SGHTA, FQGTGA. The CDR3 protein is CASSPGQGSTIYF. CDR3 DNA: TGTGCCAGCAGCCCTGGACAGGGGAGCACCATATATTTT.